These 10 T cell receptor beta chains were sequenced from one sample in a study of vaccination effects on CD4 cells after COVID-19. Using viral peptide pools, the ViraFEST assay grew out antigen-specific CD4+ T cells prior to sequencing. The authors isolated CD4+ T cells after roughly 10 days of culture. Participants got two doses of BNT162b2 or mRNA-1273 vaccine. Antigens of these TCRs are unknown. The table came from immunoSEQ multiplex PCR; TCRdb's copy has only in-frame clones and leaves some out. The sample lists under 40,000 clones; approximately 80% were seen once. The sample consisted of CD4+ T cells from PBMCs cultured with HCoV-NL63 spike peptides, taken after COVID-19 vaccination. These receptors were taken from a human donor who received a COVID-19 vaccine. Some clones in this sample may be carry-over from other donors' samples.

The chain is built from TRBV30 and TRBJ2-1; no clear D gene. The V end lost 4 bases, the J end lost 4 bases, and 11 bases lay between the germline ends. CDR1 and CDR2 (germline): GTSNPN, SVGIG (reference sequence). The CDR3 length is 13 residues. The CDR3 nucleotides are TGTGCCTGGACCCGGGTACTTTACAATGAGCAGTTCTTC. Its protein is CAWTRVLYNEQFF.

This chain connects TRBV11-2 to TRBJ1-3; 8 nucleotides match TRBD1. The ends lost 5 bases at V and 4 bases at J; junction bases unmatched: 7. The CDR3 sequence is 15 residues long. Germline lookup yields CDR1 SGHAT and CDR2 FQNNGV. The CDR3 region has the DNA TGTGCCAGCAGCCGAATGACAGGGGACGGAAACACCATATATTTT. This sequence encodes CASSRMTGDGNTIYF.

The V and J genes are TRBV5-1 and TRBJ1-4; a possible D gene is TRBD1 (6 bases). V lost 4 bases and J lost 2, with 12 bases in between. The CDR3 covers 15 residues. The germline V gene encodes CDR1 SGHRS and CDR2 YFSETQ. CDR3 residues: CASSQQGSTNEKLFF. Here the CDR3 DNA reads TGCGCCAGCAGCCAACAGGGTAGCACTAATGAAAAACTGTTTTTT.

A few counts support this clone. J is TRBJ2-1 and V is TRBV5-1; 9 bases fit TRBD2. Germline-derived CDR1 and CDR2 are SGHRS and YFSETQ. V gave up 1 base and J gave up 9 bases; unmatched junction bases: 5. The CDR3 has 14 residues. The CDR3 region has the DNA TGCGCCAGCAGCTTGAAGGGACTAGCATTTGAGCAGTTCTTC. It is translated as CASSLKGLAFEQFF.

The rearrangement joins TRBV6-5 to TRBJ1-5; no clear D gene. Looked up from germline, CDR1 is MNHEY and CDR2 is SVGAGI. This CDR3 contains 15 residues. The V gene lost 6 bases and the J gene lost 3 bases, with 15 bases spanning the gap. The CDR3 region has the DNA TGTGCCAGCAGAGGAGGTGGGCCGTACAATCAGCCCCAGCATTTT. Its protein product is CASRGGGPYNQPQHF.

The rearrangement links TRBV7-3 to TRBJ2-2; D may be TRBD2 (6 bases). CDR3 length equals 13 residues. CDR1 is SGHTA and CDR2 is FQGTGA in the germline V gene. The V end lost 2 bases, the J end lost 7 bases, and 8 bases lay between the germline ends. The CDR3 DNA sequence: TGTGCCAGCAGCTTACCGGGGGTCGGGGAGCTGTTTTTT. It codes for CASSLPGVGELFF.

The chain carries TRBV11-3 and TRBJ2-1, with 10 bases lining up with TRBD1. V lost 7 bases and J lost 10; bases outside the gene matches: 10. CDR3 size: 14 residues. Looked up from germline, CDR1 is SGHNT and CDR2 is YENEEA. CDR3 nucleotide sequence: TGTGCCAGCACCCGACGACAGGGGGCCAGGGAGCAGTTCTTC. This codes for CASTRRQGAREQFF.

The chain uses TRBV5-1 and TRBJ2-3; D may correspond to TRBD1 or TRBD2 (5 bases each). This CDR3 comprises 17 residues. The germline V gene has CDR1 SGHRS and CDR2 YFSETQ. Between the trimmed V and J ends, which lost 2 bases and 1 base, there was a span of 17 bases. The CDR3 DNA follows: TGCGCCAGCAGCTTCATGCCGGGGCCGGGTGGCACAGATACGCAGTATTTT. Translation: CASSFMPGPGGTDTQYF. Complete variable domain (other parts from reference TRBV5-1 and TRBJ2-3): KAGVTQTPRYLIKTRGQQVTLSCSPISGHRSVSWYQQTPGQGLQFLFEYFSETQRNKGNFPGRFSGRQFSNSRSEMNVSTLELGDSALYLCASSFMPGPGGTDTQYFGPGTRLTVL.

The chain employs TRBV3-1 (or the pseudogene TRBV3-2) and TRBJ2-5, with D possibly being TRBD1 (5 bases). V lost 2 bases and J 4 bases, leaving 14 bases between the germline ends. Germline values: CDR1 LGHDT, CDR2 YNNKEL (reference sequence). The CDR3 contains 15 residues. The chain's CDR3 is CASSQSLRVGETQYF. The CDR3 nucleotides read TGTGCCAGCAGCCAAAGCCTCAGGGTAGGAGAGACCCAGTACTTC.

This clone has just one count. This chain uses TRBV4-1 with TRBJ2-4, with a possible D match to TRBD2 (7 bases). The CDR3 is 17 residues long. V lost 4 bases to trimming and J lost 2 bases, with 18 bases between them. Germline V lookup: CDR1 MGHRA, CDR2 YSYEKL. CDR3 coding DNA: TGCGCCAGCAGCCCGGGGGGCAGTCGGGGGACCAAAAACATTCAGTACTTC. This sequence encodes CASSPGGSRGTKNIQYF.